Each of the 22 T cell receptor beta chains below was sequenced from the same sample in a study of Ad26.COV2.S vaccination and SARS-CoV-2 variants. The treatment denotes: around 19 received Ad26.COV2.S at low or high dose, single or two shots; a few received placebo; per-sample allocation not given. Following the first vaccine or placebo injection, samples were taken on day 63. Only in-frame clones appear in the TCRdb table, and some are missing; sequencing was by immunoSEQ multiplex PCR. The table lists 300,000 to 350,000 clones, roughly 88% of them singletons. The source material was peripheral blood, sampled in a trial of Ad26.COV2.S vaccine versus placebo. The receptors were gathered from a person aged 18-65 years who received the Ad26.COV2.S COVID-19 vaccine or a placebo.

The V and J genes are TRBV7-8 and TRBJ1-1; no clear D. V was shortened by 2 bases and J by 2 bases, with 12 bases between the two germline ends. CDR1 SGHVS and CDR2 FQNEAQ come from the germline V gene. The CDR3 extends over 15 amino acids. This CDR3 is CASSLSTDPNTEAFF. The CDR3, as DNA: TGTGCCAGCAGCTTATCTACGGACCCTAACACTGAAGCTTTCTTT.

This clone was recorded a few times. For the CDR3, the DNA is TGTGCCAGTAGTATTGCCAGGGGGCAGGAGCGATCACCCCTCCACTTT. Its protein is CASSIARGQERSPLHF. This chain uses TRBV19 with TRBJ1-6, with TRBD1 matching over 8 bases. The CDR3 is 16 amino acids. V lost 3 bases, J lost 10 bases, and 11 bases stayed unmatched. Per the germline V gene, CDR1 is LNHDA and CDR2 is SQIVND (reference sequence).

This clone occurred a few times. The CDR3 sequence is CASSPAQGEAFF. The CDR3 DNA sequence: TGCGCCAGCAGTCCCGCACAGGGTGAAGCTTTCTTT. The chain carries TRBV5-1 and TRBJ1-1; maybe TRBD1 (6 bases). V gave up 5 bases and J gave up 7 bases, with 12 bases separating them. Germline V gives CDR1 SGHRS, CDR2 YFSETQ. CDR3 size: 12 residues.

The V and J genes are TRBV5-1 and TRBJ2-5; D perhaps matches TRBD2 (5 bases). This CDR3 has 14 residues. V lost 0 bases to trimming and J lost 5 bases, with 11 bases between them. CDR1 and CDR2 from the germline V gene are SGHRS and YFSETQ. CDR3 in DNA: TGCGCCAGCAGCTTGGGAGGGCCCGGGGAGACCCAGTACTTC. Protein sequence: CASSLGGPGETQYF.

This chain connects TRBV6-5 to TRBJ1-3; TRBD1 matches at 10 bases. The CDR3 consists of 15 residues. Germline CDR1 and CDR2: MNHEY and SVGAGI. V was pared by 6 bases and J by 4 bases, with 6 bases of the junction left unmatched. The CDR3 nucleotides are TGTGCCAGCAGGCCTGACAGGGGGCAAGGAAACACCATATATTTT. This translates into CASRPDRGQGNTIYF.

The V and J genes are TRBV5-1 and TRBJ1-2; D ambiguous. The CDR3 covers 17 residues. Germline V lookup: CDR1 SGHRS, CDR2 YFSETQ. Trimming removed 3 bases from V and 0 bases from J, with 18 bases in between. CDR3 bases: TGCGCCAGCAGCTCGCCGGAGAAGCAGACATCTAACTATGGCTACACCTTC. As protein: CASSSPEKQTSNYGYTF.

The chain joins TRBV6-1 to TRBJ1-4, with a possible D match to TRBD1 (5 bases). V gave up 10 bases and J gave up 4 bases, with 13 bases separating them. This CDR3 spans 13 amino acids. CDR1 and CDR2 from the germline V gene are MNHNS and SASEGT. The CDR3 spells CATRGVFNEKLFF. The DNA for the CDR3 is TGTGCCACCCGGGGGGTTTTTAATGAAAAACTGTTTTTT.

This clone has a handful of counts. The CDR3 region is CASSFREATGELFF. The CDR3 region has the DNA TGTGCCAGCAGCTTCCGGGAGGCGACCGGGGAGCTGTTTTTT. The chain uses TRBV7-9 and TRBJ2-2; 7 bases fit TRBD2. In germline, CDR1 is SEHNR, CDR2 FQNEAQ (reference sequence). V dropped 3 bases and J dropped 5; count of bases not matched to a gene: 3. The CDR3 loop spans 14 amino acids.

J is TRBJ1-1 and V is TRBV19, with D maybe TRBD1 (6 bases). Germline V CDR1 and CDR2: LNHDA, SQIVND (reference sequence). The V gene lost 5 bases and the J gene lost 1 base, with 11 bases spanning the gap. This CDR3 comprises 14 residues. The CDR3 region is CASSLRGGNTEAFF. In DNA form, the CDR3 reads TGTGCCAGTAGTCTCAGGGGCGGGAACACTGAAGCTTTCTTT.

There are a few counts of this clone. The chain employs TRBV4-1 and TRBJ2-1; D may be TRBD2 (6 bases). V was pared by 0 bases and J by 5 bases, with 11 bases between. Per the germline V gene, CDR1 is MGHRA and CDR2 is YSYEKL. The CDR3 spans 15 residues. The CDR3 coding sequence is TGCGCCAGCAGCCAAGAAGGGTGGACTAACAATGAGCAGTTCTTC. This gives the protein CASSQEGWTNNEQFF.

This clone was seen only a few times. The chain links TRBV15 to TRBJ1-2; possibly TRBD1 for D (5 bases). The CDR3 is made up of 15 amino acids. Trimming removed 1 base from V and 6 bases from J, with 15 bases in between. Germline assignment: CDR1 LNHNV and CDR2 YYDKDF (reference sequence). Written as DNA, the CDR3 is TGTGCCACCAGCAGAGGAGGAGGGGAAGAAGATGGCTACACCTTC. It yields the protein CATSRGGGEEDGYTF.

The chain joins TRBV3-1 (or the pseudogene TRBV3-2) to TRBJ1-3, with TRBD1 identical over 8 bases. Germline-derived CDR1 and CDR2 are LGHDT and YNNKEL (reference sequence). CDR3 size: 15 residues. V lost 3 bases, J lost 4 bases, and 5 bases stayed unmatched. CDR3: CASSHLDRVGNTIYF. The CDR3 DNA is TGTGCCAGCAGCCATCTGGACAGGGTCGGAAACACCATATATTTT.

This clone is a singleton in its sample. V is TRBV10-3 and J is TRBJ1-1, with D uncertain. The length of the CDR3 is 15 residues. Germline-derived CDR1 and CDR2 are ENHRY and SYGVKD. V was clipped by 4 bases and J by 5 bases, with 17 bases between them. CDR3 region: CAISVGRALATEAFF. DNA of the CDR3: TGTGCCATCAGTGTAGGGAGAGCACTGGCAACTGAAGCTTTCTTT.

The chain joins TRBV4-2 to TRBJ2-2; 11 positions agree with TRBD1. V shed 3 bases, J shed 6 bases, and the junction held 3 bases outside the gene matches. From germline, CDR1 is LGHNA and CDR2 YNFKEQ. The length of the CDR3 is 15 residues. In DNA, the CDR3 is TGTGCCAGCAGCCACGCGGACAGGGGGCCCGGGGAGCTGTTTTTT. As protein: CASSHADRGPGELFF.

This clone was picked up one time. V is TRBV30 and J is TRBJ1-5; D may be TRBD1 (6 bases). CDR1 is GTSNPN, CDR2 SVGIG, per germline (reference sequence). V was pared by 4 bases and J by 5 bases, with 18 bases between. The CDR3 is made up of 15 amino acids. The CDR3, as DNA: TGTGCCTGGATCCCTAATAAGGGGGGTGATCAGCCCCAGCATTTT. It encodes CAWIPNKGGDQPQHF.

This rearrangement joins TRBV7-9 to TRBJ2-2; TRBD1 matches at 10 bases. The V gene's germline CDR1 is SEHNR and CDR2 FQNEAQ (reference sequence). The junction had 5 bases not matched to a gene; V was cut back by 5 bases and J by 5 bases. The CDR3 runs to 15 residues. In DNA form, the CDR3 reads TGTGCCAGCAGCGCGGGACAGGGGAATACCGGGGAGCTGTTTTTT. Its protein product is CASSAGQGNTGELFF.

The chain employs TRBV5-6 and TRBJ1-1; the D is unclear. V lost 4 bases, J lost 4 bases, and 11 bases lay in between. CDR3 size: 13 residues. In germline, CDR1 is SGHDT, CDR2 YYEEEE. CDR3 in amino acids: CASSAGLITEAFF. CDR3 bases: TGTGCCAGCAGCGCTGGACTTATCACTGAAGCTTTCTTT.

The chain carries TRBV4-1 and TRBJ2-7; 8 bases match TRBD2. Germline V gene lookup returns CDR1 MGHRA and CDR2 YSYEKL. This CDR3 spans 13 amino acids. V was clipped by 10 bases and J by 5 bases; unmatched bases: 10. DNA for the CDR3: TGCGCCACCCGGGGGGGCAATGGAGACGAGCAGTACTTC. It is translated as CATRGGNGDEQYF.

J is TRBJ1-2 and V is TRBV29-1, with D possibly matching TRBD1 (5 bases). The CDR3 extends over 15 amino acids. The germline V gene has CDR1 SQVTM and CDR2 ANQGSEA. The V gene lost 7 bases and the J gene lost 6 bases, with 24 bases spanning the gap. The CDR3 sequence: CSDWRGLGRFDGYTF. In DNA, the CDR3 is TGCAGCGACTGGAGGGGCCTTGGACGATTTGATGGCTACACCTTC.

The chain uses TRBV27 and TRBJ2-5; D may be TRBD2 (6 bases). CDR1 MNHEY and CDR2 SMNVEV come from the germline V gene (reference sequence). The CDR3 is made up of 15 amino acids. The germline V and J ends were trimmed by 5 bases and 5 bases, with 18 bases remaining between them. The CDR3 region has the DNA TGTGCCAGCAGTAGAATAGCGTTCGGAGGGGAGACCCAGTACTTC. Encoded protein: CASSRIAFGGETQYF.

The rearrangement joins TRBV27 to TRBJ2-1; 7 bases agree with TRBD2. V dropped 8 bases and J dropped 2; count of bases not matched to a gene: 3. This CDR3 is built from 13 residues. Looked up from germline, CDR1 is MNHEY and CDR2 is SMNVEV (reference sequence). This chain's CDR3 is CASGRGTYNEQFF. CDR3 DNA sequence: TGTGCCAGCGGGCGGGGGACCTACAATGAGCAGTTCTTC.

This clone has a single count. This chain links TRBV6-2 or TRBV6-3 with TRBJ2-1; D is ambiguous. CDR3 length: 15 amino acids. V dropped 2 bases and J dropped 0 bases, with 8 bases sitting between them. Per germline, CDR1 MNHEY and CDR2 SVGEGT. The CDR3 coding sequence is TGTGCCAGCAGTTACCTGGATAGCTCCTACAATGAGCAGTTCTTC. Its protein product is CASSYLDSSYNEQFF.